These 8 T cell receptor beta chains came from one sample sequenced in a study of cytomegalovirus exposure and HLA in healthy donors. Amplification used 60 Vbeta primers and 13 Jbeta primers. Libraries were prepared by immunoSEQ multiplex PCR; TCRdb keeps only in-frame clonotypes and omits some of them. The table lists tens of thousands of clones, over 60% of them singletons. The sample comprised PBMCs. The receptors stem from a man aged 35-49 years in good health and CMV-seronegative.

This clone has a handful of counts. V gene TRBV27 combines with J gene TRBJ2-3, with 13 bases that match TRBD2. Losses at the gene ends were 5 bases for V and 2 bases for J; bases not matched to a gene: 7. CDR1 is MNHEY and CDR2 is SMNVEV in the germline V gene (reference sequence). The CDR3 loop spans 17 amino acids. The CDR3 reads CASSIFGLAGATDTQYF. The CDR3 nucleotides are TGTGCCAGCAGTATATTCGGACTAGCGGGAGCCACAGATACGCAGTATTTT.

V is TRBV19 and J is TRBJ1-1, with a weak D call TRBD1 (6 bases). V dropped 3 bases and J dropped 2 bases, with 16 bases sitting between them. The CDR3 consists of 16 residues. Germline-derived CDR1 and CDR2 are LNHDA and SQIVND (reference sequence). The CDR3 protein is CASSISTGGLNTEAFF. The CDR3 bases are TGTGCCAGTAGTATTTCGACAGGAGGATTAAACACTGAAGCTTTCTTT.

V is TRBV7-8 and J is TRBJ2-2; maybe TRBD2 (6 bases). V was shortened by 2 bases and J by 7 bases, with 26 bases between the two germline ends. CDR1 and CDR2 from the germline V gene are SGHVS and FQNEAQ. This CDR3 comprises 19 residues. The CDR3, as DNA: TGTGCCAGCAGCTTATTTCTCGTCGGGAGAAGCGCTGGGGGCGGGGAGCTGTTTTTT. Protein product: CASSLFLVGRSAGGGELFF. Supplemented by reference TRBV7-8 and TRBJ2-2, the full variable domain reads GAGVSQSPRYKVAKRGQDVALRCDPISGHVSLFWYQQALGQGPEFLTYFQNEAQLDKSGLPSDRFFAERPEGSVSTLKIQRTQQEDSAVYLCASSLFLVGRSAGGGELFFGEGSRLTVL.

V gene TRBV10-1 combines with J gene TRBJ2-7; the D gene is possibly TRBD1 (6 bases). This CDR3 region has 14 residues. V was clipped by 8 bases and J by 5 bases, with 19 bases between them. Germline V gene sequence: CDR1 WNHNN, CDR2 SYGVQD (reference sequence). The CDR3: CASARTGSLDEQYF. CDR3 bases: TGCGCCAGCGCCCGAACAGGGTCTCTCGACGAGCAGTACTTC.

The chain links TRBV21-1 to TRBJ1-1; TRBD1, the table's D call, was not compared with the DNA. TRBV21-1 is described as a pseudogene. The length of the CDR3 is 14 residues. The DNA for the CDR3 is TGTGCCAGCAGTTCGACAGGGGGGGAGTCTGAAGCTTTCTTT. Its translation is CASSSTGGESEAFF.

The CDR3 nucleotides read TGTGCCAGCGGTCGAGGGTGGACAGGGGCTCTCGAGCAGTACTTC. Translating gives CASGRGWTGALEQYF. V usage is TRBV27 and J usage is TRBJ2-7; 9 positions agree with TRBD1. Trimming removed 8 bases from V and 6 bases from J; junction bases left unmatched: 14. In germline, CDR1 is MNHEY, CDR2 SMNVEV (reference sequence). There are 15 residues in the CDR3.

This clone was counted a single time. The rearrangement links TRBV28 to TRBJ1-2; D is uncertain. Trimming removed 8 bases from V and 2 bases from J, with 15 bases in between. CDR1 is MDHEN, CDR2 SYDVKM, per germline. This CDR3 spans 14 amino acids. CDR3 sequence reads: CASRSIDSNYGYTF. In DNA, the CDR3 is TGTGCCAGCCGTTCCATAGATTCCAACTATGGCTACACCTTC.

This clone was seen just once. The rearrangement links TRBV7-2 to TRBJ1-1; the match to TRBD1 covers 7 bases. Germline V CDR1 and CDR2: SGHTA, FQGNSA. The CDR3 loop spans 16 amino acids. The junction had 11 bases not matched to a gene; V was cut back by 5 bases and J by 2 bases. The chain's CDR3 is CASSLTGTAINTEAFF. The CDR3 DNA sequence: TGTGCCAGCAGCCTCACCGGGACAGCTATCAACACTGAAGCTTTCTTT.